The 5 T cell receptor beta chains reported below all come from one sample, sequenced in a study of T cells in Graves' hyperthyroidism and ophthalmopathy. The investigators amplified TCR beta CDR3 regions from RNA transcripts. With the HTBI primer set, the TCR CDR3 went through a first round of RT-PCR. One entry per CDR3 protein, called by TCRdb with MiXCR from the multiplex PCR reads. The repertoire has around 660,000 distinct CDR3 sequences, just under 45% of them found once; the top ten carry less than 8.5%. The material sequenced was peripheral blood or thyroid tissue (not recorded which). These receptors originate from an adult man with Graves' disease, either hyperthyroidism or ophthalmopathy (not recorded which).

In its sample, this clonotype was seen a few times. The rearrangement uses TRBV2 and TRBJ1-1; 7 bases are a match to TRBD1. CDR3 length: 15 residues. The junction had 8 bases not matched to a gene; V was cut back by 6 bases and J by 1 base. Germline CDR1 reads SNHLY; CDR2 reads FYNNEI. CDR3 in amino acids: CASSEHRGPNTEAFF. DNA for the CDR3: TGTGCCAGCAGCGAACACAGGGGCCCGAACACTGAAGCTTTCTTT. The whole variable domain, remainder taken from reference TRBV2 and TRBJ1-1, is EPEVTQTPSHQVTQMGQEVILRCVPISNHLYFYWYRQILGQKVEFLVSFYNNEISEKSEIFDDQFSVERPDGSNFTLKIRSTKLEDSAMYFCASSEHRGPNTEAFFGQGTRLTVV.

Note on this clonotype: A junction boundary mismatches the germline segment, possibly from a read error. This chain connects TRBV7-9 to TRBJ2-3, with 11 bases fitting TRBD2. The CDR3 length is 16 residues. Germline V gives CDR1 SEHNR, CDR2 FQNEAQ (reference sequence). The CDR3 spells CATSRGGLADGDTQYF. CDR3 sequence (DNA): TGTGCCACCAGCAGAGGGGGACTAGCGGACGGGGATACGCAGTATTTT.

This clonotype was recorded once. A much larger clone differs by one base, so this may be a read error. CDR3 in amino acids: CASTISSGANVLTF. CDR3 DNA sequence: TGTGCCAGCACCATTAGCTCTGGGGCCAACGTCCTGACTTTC. The rearrangement joins TRBV7-2 to TRBJ2-6; D is ambiguous. The CDR3 totals 14 residues. The germline V gene encodes CDR1 SGHTA and CDR2 FQGNSA. The V end lost 7 bases, the J end lost 0 bases, and 7 bases lay between the germline ends.

This clonotype appeared many times. The V and J genes are TRBV29-1 and TRBJ2-7; perhaps D is TRBD1 or TRBD2 (5 bases each). This CDR3 spans 13 amino acids. The V end was cut by 4 bases, the J end by 9 bases, with 19 bases between. Germline CDR1 and CDR2: SQVTM and ANQGSEA. The DNA of the CDR3 is TGCAGCGTTGCTTTGGGACGTCTCGGCGGGCAGTACTTC. It specifies CSVALGRLGGQYF.

This clonotype has a single count. A clone one base away is much larger, so this may be a read error. The chain has TRBV2 and TRBJ2-2; D gene unclear. The ends were cut back, 3 bases at V and 4 bases at J, with 12 bases in the middle. Looked up from germline, CDR1 is SNHLY and CDR2 is FYNNEI. The CDR3 has 15 amino acids. The CDR3 is CASSDQTLVTGELFF. CDR3 nucleotide sequence: TGTGCCAGCAGTGACCAAACCTTAGTCACCGGGGAGCTGTTTTTT.